These 20 T cell receptor beta chains were all obtained from the same sample, sequenced in a study of memory CD4+ T cells and cytomegalovirus serostatus. The protocol was immunoSEQ multiplex PCR, while the TCRdb copy is restricted to in-frame clones and leaves out a portion. The profile covers over 65,000 clones, with more than 75% appearing a single time and around 4.5% taken by the ten largest. Single viable CD3+CD4+CD8-CD45RO+ cells were sorted as the memory CD4+ T cells. The sequencing input was memory CD4+ T cells from blood. These receptor sequences come from an adult in good health and CMV-seropositive.

There are a few counts of this clone. V gene TRBV19 combines with J gene TRBJ1-2; TRBD1 matches at 9 bases. The CDR3 covers 14 residues. V gave up 7 bases and J gave up 2 bases; unmatched junction bases: 5. Germline V gene lookup returns CDR1 LNHDA and CDR2 SQIVND (reference sequence). CDR3 nucleotides: TGTGCCAGTAAAACAGGGGGCCCAAACTATGGCTACACCTTC. It yields the protein CASKTGGPNYGYTF. The full variable domain, with the rest looked up from reference TRBV19 and TRBJ1-2, is DGGITQSPKYLFRKEGQNVTLSCEQNLNHDAMYWYRQDPGQGLRLIYYSQIVNDFQKGDIAEGYSVSREKKESFPLTVTSAQKNPTAFYLCASKTGGPNYGYTFGSGTRLTVV.

In this sample, this clone turned up once. The chain recombines TRBV11-2 with TRBJ2-7, with D perhaps TRBD2 (6 bases). V lost 3 bases to trimming and J lost 6 bases, with 18 bases between them. The CDR3 has 15 amino acids. From germline, CDR1 is SGHAT and CDR2 FQNNGV. CDR3 region: CASSLGGTSPLEQYF. CDR3 bases: TGTGCCAGCAGCTTGGGGGGAACTTCCCCCCTCGAGCAGTACTTC.

The V call is TRBV28, the J call TRBJ1-5; no reliable D call. Germline-derived CDR1 and CDR2 are MDHEN and SYDVKM. The CDR3 is 18 residues long. V dropped 5 bases and J dropped 2 bases, with 22 bases sitting between them. CDR3 bases: TGTGCCAGCAGTCCTTTCCCGTTCCGTGACACCGGCAATCAGCCCCAGCATTTT. Its protein is CASSPFPFRDTGNQPQHF.

V and J are TRBV5-8 and TRBJ1-2, with TRBD1 matching 10 bases. The V and J ends lost 4 bases and 1 base, in that order; junction bases with no gene match: 7. Germline V gene lookup returns CDR1 SGHTS and CDR2 YDEGEE. The CDR3 consists of 16 residues. As DNA, the CDR3 is TGTGCCAGCAGCCGGGACAGGGGCGGGTTTAACTATGGCTACACCTTC. This codes for CASSRDRGGFNYGYTF.

This clone has a single count. The chain combines TRBV30 with TRBJ1-5, with D possibly TRBD1 on 5 matching bases. The CDR3 has 15 amino acids. Trimming shortened V by 1 base and J by 4 bases, and 14 bases separated the two germline ends. The germline gives CDR1 GTSNPN, CDR2 SVGIG (reference sequence). The CDR3 DNA reads TGTGCCTGGAGTGGGGGGACTTCCCGAAATCAGCCCCAGCATTTT. It yields the protein CAWSGGTSRNQPQHF. Filled out from reference TRBV30 and TRBJ1-5, the complete variable domain reads SQTIHQWPATLVQPVGSPLSLECTVEGTSNPNLYWYRQAAGRGLQLLFYSVGIGQISSEVPQNLSASRPQDRQFILSSKKLLLSDSGFYLCAWSGGTSRNQPQHFGDGTRLSIL.

The rearrangement links TRBV5-1 to TRBJ1-4; 9 bases align to TRBD1. The junction had 9 bases not matched to a gene; V was cut back by 7 bases and J by 8 bases. The CDR3 loop spans 14 amino acids. Germline-derived CDR1 and CDR2 are SGHRS and YFSETQ. The CDR3 sequence is CASAIQGAHEKLFF. CDR3 in DNA: TGCGCCAGCGCAATACAGGGGGCGCACGAAAAACTGTTTTTT.

The V and J genes are TRBV20-1 and TRBJ2-1, with D unclear. CDR3 length equals 11 residues. Trimming left V 1 base short and J 8 bases short, with 6 bases between. Germline loops: CDR1 DFQATT, CDR2 SNEGSKA (reference sequence). The CDR3 loop is CSARGRDEQFF. The CDR3 DNA is TGCAGTGCTAGAGGTCGGGATGAGCAGTTCTTC.

The chain recombines TRBV20-1 with TRBJ2-3, with D uncertain. Germline V gene data show CDR1 as DFQATT and CDR2 as SNEGSKA (reference sequence). The CDR3 contains 10 residues. With 4 bases removed from V and 5 bases from J, the gap between germline ends came to 4 bases. CDR3 DNA: TGCAGTGCTAACCTAGATACGCAGTATTTT. Protein sequence: CSANLDTQYF.

This clone occurred once. The rearrangement uses TRBV29-1 and TRBJ1-1; TRBD1 aligns across 9 bases. The junction had 11 bases not matched to a gene; V was cut back by 4 bases and J by 5 bases. The germline V gene has CDR1 SQVTM and CDR2 ANQGSEA. The CDR3 loop spans 15 amino acids. The CDR3 nucleotides read TGCAGCGTTGTAAAGGGACAGGGCGTCGGGACTGAAGCTTTCTTT. Its translation: CSVVKGQGVGTEAFF.

The chain combines TRBV6-1 with TRBJ1-4, with D possibly matching TRBD1 (6 bases). V shed 1 base and J shed 4 bases, with 10 bases lying between them. The CDR3 covers 15 residues. CDR1 is MNHNS and CDR2 is SASEGT in the germline V gene. CDR3 sequence (DNA): TGTGCCAGCAGTGAAGAGGGGGGGGGTAATGAAAAACTGTTTTTT. Amino acid sequence: CASSEEGGGNEKLFF.

The chain has TRBV4-2 and TRBJ1-5, with 9 bases aligning to TRBD1. CDR3 length equals 17 residues. Germline CDR1 LGHNA, CDR2 YNFKEQ. The V gene end was trimmed by 1 base and the J gene end by 2 bases; junction bases not matched to a gene: 6. This CDR3 is CASSQGTGGRGNQPQHF. The CDR3 nucleotides are TGTGCCAGCAGCCAAGGAACAGGGGGCCGGGGCAATCAGCCCCAGCATTTT.

The V and J genes are TRBV28 and TRBJ2-1; D is ambiguous. The germline V gene has CDR1 MDHEN and CDR2 SYDVKM. The CDR3 covers 13 residues. V was clipped by 10 bases and J by 8 bases, with 18 bases between them. CDR3 sequence: CATLGWVKDEQFF. The CDR3 DNA reads TGTGCCACCCTGGGGTGGGTGAAGGATGAGCAGTTCTTC.

This clone was detected only once. The chain is built from TRBV5-8 and TRBJ2-7; D is ambiguous. The CDR3 consists of 14 residues. Trimming cost V 6 bases and J 1 base, with 14 bases left between them. The germline CDR1 and CDR2 sequences are SGHTS and YDEGEE. CDR3 residues: CASTPILPSYEQYF. The CDR3 DNA sequence: TGTGCCAGCACCCCCATTTTACCTTCCTACGAGCAGTACTTC.

The chain uses TRBV19 and TRBJ1-4; D uncertain. This CDR3 comprises 14 residues. Per the germline V gene, CDR1 is LNHDA and CDR2 is SQIVND (reference sequence). V was shortened by 6 bases and J by 8 bases, with 16 bases between the two germline ends. CDR3 nucleotides: TGTGCCAGTAGCTCCCAATCAGGACGGGAAAAACTGTTTTTT. Its translation: CASSSQSGREKLFF.

The gene calls are TRBV6-1 and TRBJ2-7; D remains unclear. V lost 3 bases to trimming and J lost 1 base, with 13 bases between them. This CDR3 is built from 15 residues. CDR1 is MNHNS, CDR2 SASEGT, per germline. The CDR3 region is CASSDKGLLSYEQYF. In DNA, the CDR3 is TGTGCCAGCAGTGATAAGGGTTTACTATCCTACGAGCAGTACTTC.

The chain couples TRBV5-4 to TRBJ1-1, with a weak D call TRBD1 (5 bases). Trimming removed 1 base at V and 0 bases at J, with 13 bases between. Germline loops: CDR1 SGHNT, CDR2 YYREEE (reference sequence). This CDR3 has 16 residues. In nucleotides, the CDR3 is TGTGCCAGCAGCTTGTTAGGGGAAAAAATGAACACTGAAGCTTTCTTT. This translates into CASSLLGEKMNTEAFF.

The chain uses TRBV19 and TRBJ2-7, with 9 bases that match TRBD2. Losses at the gene ends were 5 bases for V and 3 bases for J; bases not matched to a gene: 11. Germline V gene sequence: CDR1 LNHDA, CDR2 SQIVND (reference sequence). The length of the CDR3 is 16 residues. The CDR3 nucleotides read TGTGCCAGTAGTGATCGGGTAGCGGGAGCTGTCTACGAGCAGTACTTC. Protein sequence: CASSDRVAGAVYEQYF.

The genes are TRBV27 and TRBJ1-2; unclear D gene. CDR3 length equals 9 residues. Germline CDR1 reads MNHEY; CDR2 reads SMNVEV (reference sequence). V lost 8 bases and J lost 8, with 6 bases in between. The CDR3 sequence is CASVEGYTF. DNA for the CDR3: TGTGCCAGCGTAGAAGGCTACACCTTC.

This clone turned up a few times. The V gene is TRBV29-1, the J gene TRBJ2-2, with a weak D call TRBD1 (6 bases). CDR1 is SQVTM and CDR2 is ANQGSEA in the germline V gene. Trimming took off 5 bases at V and 7 bases at J, with 14 bases between the two ends. This CDR3 contains 13 residues. The CDR3 here is CSVMPNRVGELFF. The CDR3, as DNA: TGCAGCGTTATGCCGAACAGGGTCGGGGAGCTGTTTTTT.

This chain links TRBV5-1 with TRBJ2-1, with a weak D call TRBD1 (6 bases). Trimming removed 4 bases at V and 5 bases at J, with 25 bases between. Germline lookup yields CDR1 SGHRS and CDR2 YFSETQ. This CDR3 spans 18 amino acids. The CDR3 here is CASSTAPTGLIANNEQFF. For the CDR3, the DNA is TGCGCCAGCAGCACGGCGCCTACAGGGCTAATAGCGAACAATGAGCAGTTCTTC.